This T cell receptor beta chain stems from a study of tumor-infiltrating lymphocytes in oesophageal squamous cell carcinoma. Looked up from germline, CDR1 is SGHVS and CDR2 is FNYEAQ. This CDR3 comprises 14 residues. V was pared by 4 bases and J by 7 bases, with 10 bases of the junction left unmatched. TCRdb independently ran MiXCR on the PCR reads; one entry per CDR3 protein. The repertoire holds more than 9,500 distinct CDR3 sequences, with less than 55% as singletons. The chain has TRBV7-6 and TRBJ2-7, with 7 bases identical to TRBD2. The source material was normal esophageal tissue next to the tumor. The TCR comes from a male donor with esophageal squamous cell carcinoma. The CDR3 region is CASSSRGNYNEQYF. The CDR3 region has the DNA TGTGCCAGCAGCTCGCGGGGGAACTACAATGAGCAGTACTTC.